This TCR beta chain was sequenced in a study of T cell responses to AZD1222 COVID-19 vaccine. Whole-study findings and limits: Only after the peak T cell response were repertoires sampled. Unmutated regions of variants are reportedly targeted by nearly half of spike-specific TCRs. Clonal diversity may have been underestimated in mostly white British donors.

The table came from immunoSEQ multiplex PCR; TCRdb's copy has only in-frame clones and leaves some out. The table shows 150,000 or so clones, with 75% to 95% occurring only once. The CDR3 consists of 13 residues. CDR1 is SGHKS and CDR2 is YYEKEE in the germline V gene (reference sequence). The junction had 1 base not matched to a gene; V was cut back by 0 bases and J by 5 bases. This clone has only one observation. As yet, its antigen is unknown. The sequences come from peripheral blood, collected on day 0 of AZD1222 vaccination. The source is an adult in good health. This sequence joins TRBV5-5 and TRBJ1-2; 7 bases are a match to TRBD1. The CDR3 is CASSLEGQYGYTF. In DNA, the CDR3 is TGTGCCAGCAGCTTGGAGGGACAGTATGGCTACACCTTC.